This entry concerns a single T cell receptor (beta chain). TCRdb re-analysed the RACE reads in MiXCR, keeping a single row per CDR3 protein. The sample carries a few hundred thousand distinct CDR3 sequences, about 9% recorded once. The sample belongs to a study of human T cells and chemical hapten exposure. As for time point: pre-sensitization, week 0. Treatment described: therapeutic diphenylcyclopropenone sensitization with weekly scalp DPC. This sample comprised whole blood, obtained in connection with sensitization to the hapten diphenylcyclopropenone (DPC). The receptor was derived from a woman aged 40 to 50 with alopecia areata. Some clones in this sample may be carry-over from other donors' samples.

This CDR3 is CASSLDTDRTAVSYNEQFF. Here the CDR3 DNA reads TGTGCCAGCAGCTTAGATACTGACAGGACAGCCGTCTCCTACAATGAGCAGTTCTTC. V is TRBV7-2 and J is TRBJ2-1; possibly TRBD1 for D (6 bases). The germline CDR1 and CDR2 sequences are SGHTA and FQGNSA. With 1 base removed from V and 0 bases from J, the gap between germline ends came to 19 bases. The CDR3 covers 19 residues.